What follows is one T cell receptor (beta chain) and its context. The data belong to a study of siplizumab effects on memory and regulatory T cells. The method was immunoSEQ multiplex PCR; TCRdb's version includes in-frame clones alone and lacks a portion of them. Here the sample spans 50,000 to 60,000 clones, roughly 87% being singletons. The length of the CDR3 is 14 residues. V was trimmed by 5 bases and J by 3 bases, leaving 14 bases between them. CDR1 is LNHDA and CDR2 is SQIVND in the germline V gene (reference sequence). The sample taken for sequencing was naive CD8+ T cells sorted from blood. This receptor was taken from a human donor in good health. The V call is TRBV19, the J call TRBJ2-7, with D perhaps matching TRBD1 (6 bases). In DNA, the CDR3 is TGTGCCAGTAGTCCCGGGACAACATTCTACGAGCAGTACTTC. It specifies CASSPGTTFYEQYF.